The 18 T cell receptor beta chains reported below all come from one sample, sequenced in a study of blood T cell repertoires in COVID-19. Sequenced by immunoSEQ multiplex PCR; TCRdb stores in-frame clones only, minus some. The sample has tens of thousands of clones; around 85% are singletons. The specimen was peripheral blood. The source of these receptors is a man aged 50 to 59 with acute or convalescent COVID-19.

This chain joins TRBV14 and TRBJ1-3; unclear D gene. Trimming cost V 1 base and J 0 bases, with 13 bases left between them. The CDR3 is made up of 17 amino acids. Germline values: CDR1 SGHDN, CDR2 FVKESK. The CDR3 spells CASSQVGRRTSGNTIYF. CDR3 coding DNA: TGTGCCAGCAGCCAAGTTGGCAGGAGGACCTCTGGAAACACCATATATTTT. The full variable domain, rest sourced from reference TRBV14 and TRBJ1-3, is EAGVTQFPSHSVIEKGQTVTLRCDPISGHDNLYWYRRVMGKEIKFLLHFVKESKQDESGMPNNRFLAERTGGTYSTLKVQPAELEDSGVYFCASSQVGRRTSGNTIYFGEGSWLTVV.

This clone was seen a handful of times. The gene calls are TRBV9 and TRBJ2-1, with TRBD2 identical over 8 bases. The V gene's germline CDR1 is SGDLS and CDR2 YYNGEE. This CDR3 has 17 amino acids. The V segment lost 3 bases and the J segment 6 bases; nucleotides outside the gene matches: 14. The CDR3 is CASSGRGAGGDGNEQFF. CDR3 coding DNA: TGTGCCAGCAGCGGTAGGGGGGCGGGAGGAGATGGCAATGAGCAGTTCTTC.

To note about this clone: A read error may produce the germline difference seen at one junction end. This chain links TRBV6-4 with TRBJ2-7; D is ambiguous. Germline CDR1 and CDR2: MRHNA and SNTAGT. The CDR3 covers 9 residues. In DNA, the CDR3 is TGTGCCAGCAGTGACTCTTCCTGCTTC. The encoded protein is CASSDSSCF.

This chain connects TRBV28 to TRBJ1-5; TRBD1 aligns across 7 bases. The germline V gene has CDR1 MDHEN and CDR2 SYDVKM. V shed 3 bases and J 9 bases; nucleotides not matched to a gene: 2. This CDR3 is built from 12 residues. The CDR3: CASSFRGRPQHF. The CDR3 bases are TGTGCCAGCAGTTTTAGGGGGCGGCCCCAGCATTTT. The full variable domain, in which reference TRBV28 and TRBJ1-5 provide the parts outside the CDR3, is DVKVTQSSRYLVKRTGEKVFLECVQDMDHENMFWYRQDPGLGLRLIYFSYDVKMKEKGDIPEGYSVSREKKERFSLILESASTNQTSMYLCASSFRGRPQHFGDGTRLSIL.

This chain uses TRBV29-1 with TRBJ1-1, with D perhaps matching TRBD1 (6 bases). Germline V lookup: CDR1 SQVTM, CDR2 ANQGSEA. This CDR3 spans 13 amino acids. V was cut by 7 bases and J by 2 bases, with 14 bases left in between. The CDR3 DNA is TGCAGCGCCGTACCGGGACACAACACTGAAGCTTTCTTT. Its protein is CSAVPGHNTEAFF.

This chain connects TRBV5-6 to TRBJ1-2; the match to TRBD1 covers 7 bases. The J segment lost 7 bases and the V segment lost 3 bases, leaving 9 bases of the junction unmatched. The CDR3 has 14 residues. The germline V gene has CDR1 SGHDT and CDR2 YYEEEE. CDR3 bases: TGTGCCAGCAGCTCCGGGACAGAAAATCTTGGCTACACCTTC. This codes for CASSSGTENLGYTF.

The chain has TRBV30 and TRBJ2-7; 9 nucleotides agree with TRBD1. V was clipped by 3 bases and J by 0 bases; unmatched bases: 0. Germline-derived CDR1 and CDR2 are GTSNPN and SVGIG (reference sequence). The CDR3 spans 13 residues. The CDR3: CAWRTGGSYEQYF. CDR3 sequence (DNA): TGTGCCTGGAGGACAGGGGGCTCCTACGAGCAGTACTTC.

V and J are TRBV19 and TRBJ2-2; D is perhaps TRBD1 (6 bases). The germline V gene has CDR1 LNHDA and CDR2 SQIVND (reference sequence). Trimming left V 5 bases short and J 7 bases short, with 14 bases between. The CDR3 extends over 14 amino acids. In DNA form, the CDR3 reads TGTGCCAGTAGTCCCTGGACAGTTCGCGGGGAGCTGTTTTTT. Amino acid sequence: CASSPWTVRGELFF.

As to this clone: One junction end disagrees with the germline gene, perhaps due to a read error. V gene TRBV5-8 combines with J gene TRBJ2-4, with 10 bases lining up with TRBD2. Germline V gene lookup returns CDR1 SGHTS and CDR2 YDEGEE. The CDR3 extends over 16 amino acids. Here the CDR3 DNA reads TGTGCCAGCAGCTTGCGGCTAGCGGGAGCCCAAAACATTCAGTACTTC. It encodes CASSLRLAGAQNIQYF.

The chain employs TRBV6-1 and TRBJ2-4; D is uncertain. CDR3 length: 14 amino acids. V was cut by 3 bases and J by 0 bases, with 6 bases left in between. Germline assignment: CDR1 MNHNS and CDR2 SASEGT. The CDR3 DNA reads TGTGCCAGCAGTGACCCCTTAGCCAAAAACATTCAGTACTTC. This translates into CASSDPLAKNIQYF.

The chain carries TRBV19 and TRBJ2-2, with D unresolved. In germline, CDR1 is LNHDA, CDR2 SQIVND (reference sequence). The CDR3 is made up of 18 amino acids. V was clipped by 7 bases and J by 0 bases, with 21 bases between them. The DNA of the CDR3 is TGTGCCAGTACCCCAGAAGGCGGCCACTCGTCGAACACCGGGGAGCTGTTTTTT. Translated: CASTPEGGHSSNTGELFF. Complete variable domain (other parts from reference TRBV19 and TRBJ2-2): DGGITQSPKYLFRKEGQNVTLSCEQNLNHDAMYWYRQDPGQGLRLIYYSQIVNDFQKGDIAEGYSVSREKKESFPLTVTSAQKNPTAFYLCASTPEGGHSSNTGELFFGEGSRLTVL.

This clone came up a few times. CDR3 DNA sequence: TGTGCCAGCAGCTTAGTACAGGGGGAGACCCAGTACTTC. Translated: CASSLVQGETQYF. This chain links TRBV7-2 with TRBJ2-5, with 7 positions matching TRBD1. Germline V lookup: CDR1 SGHTA, CDR2 FQGNSA. The CDR3 is made up of 13 amino acids. With V trimmed by 1 base and J by 5 bases, 1 base remained unmatched.

The rearrangement uses TRBV5-6 and TRBJ2-7; 9 bases agree with TRBD1. CDR3 length: 13 residues. The V and J ends lost 1 base and 13 bases, in that order; junction bases with no gene match: 9. Germline V lookup: CDR1 SGHDT, CDR2 YYEEEE. The CDR3 DNA is TGTGCCAGCAGCTTGCACCGGGGGACAGGGTCCTACTTC. It codes for CASSLHRGTGSYF.

This chain joins TRBV18 and TRBJ2-3; possibly TRBD2 for D (6 bases). From germline, CDR1 is KGHSH and CDR2 LQKENI. CDR3 size: 16 residues. Trimming took 2 bases from V and 1 from J, leaving 13 bases between them. The CDR3 sequence: CASSPGSSERTDTQYF. The DNA for the CDR3 is TGTGCCAGCTCACCAGGGTCTAGCGAGCGCACAGATACGCAGTATTTT.

V is TRBV5-4 and J is TRBJ2-7; 7 positions agree with TRBD1. The CDR3 sequence is 15 residues long. Germline V gene sequence: CDR1 SGHNT, CDR2 YYREEE (reference sequence). V trimming: 4 bases; J trimming: 3 bases; junction bases outside the gene matches: 10. The CDR3 bases are TGTGCCAGCAGCCCGGCCGGGACAGCTGGCTACGAGCAGTACTTC. As protein: CASSPAGTAGYEQYF. The full variable domain, with the rest looked up from reference TRBV5-4 and TRBJ2-7, is ETGVTQSPTHLIKTRGQQVTLRCSSQSGHNTVSWYQQALGQGPQFIFQYYREEENGRGNFPPRFSGLQFPNYSSELNVNALELDDSALYLCASSPAGTAGYEQYFGPGTRLTVT.

This clone has just one count. The chain recombines TRBV5-1 with TRBJ2-2, with 8 nucleotides matching TRBD2. With 5 bases clipped from V and 5 bases from J, the junction kept 14 bases outside the gene matches. The CDR3 length is 17 residues. Germline V gives CDR1 SGHRS, CDR2 YFSETQ. This CDR3 reads CASSLRTSGSGTGELFF. CDR3 nucleotides: TGCGCCAGCAGTTTGCGGACAAGCGGGAGCGGGACCGGGGAGCTGTTTTTT.

This sequence joins TRBV27 and TRBJ2-5; the match to TRBD1 covers 7 bases. Germline CDR1 MNHEY, CDR2 SMNVEV (reference sequence). V trimming: 7 bases; J trimming: 0 bases; junction bases outside the gene matches: 5. CDR3 length: 14 residues. The CDR3 region has the DNA TGTGCCAGCAAGGGGGCAGCGTACCAAGAGACCCAGTACTTC. This gives the protein CASKGAAYQETQYF.

The chain links TRBV19 to TRBJ1-5; D uncertain. The germline V gene encodes CDR1 LNHDA and CDR2 SQIVND (reference sequence). V was shortened by 3 bases and J by 5 bases, with 11 bases between the two germline ends. This CDR3 is built from 14 residues. DNA of the CDR3: TGTGCCAGTAGTATCAACATCCTTTATCAGCCCCAGCATTTT. It yields the protein CASSINILYQPQHF.